This T cell receptor beta chain was captured by sequencing in a study of blood T cells in healthy people across ages. There are 18 residues in the CDR3. After removal of 1 base from V and 2 bases from J, the junction contained 6 bases not matched to a gene. Primers used in a second PCR of about 7 to 12 cycles were a sample-barcoded 5' primer and a J-beta primer mix. With 12 random nucleotides, a template-switch adaptor tagged each individual cDNA molecule. Each CDR3 protein is one row after TCRdb ran MiXCR on the 5' RACE reads. Of some 1.4 million distinct CDR3 sequences listed, approximately 38% are singletons. Concerning this clonotype itself: Antigen specificity is unknown.

Study outcomes and limitations: Unsorted PBMCs ruled out conclusive naive versus antigen-experienced comparison.

Input material: blood. The V gene is TRBV12-3 or TRBV12-4, the J gene TRBJ2-2; TRBD2 matches at 11 bases. The receptor's source is a woman between 18 and 30 years old in good health. DNA of the CDR3: TGTGCCAGCAGTTTAGGGTCTAGCGGGGGGACTAACACCGGGGAGCTGTTTTTT. Encoded protein: CASSLGSSGGTNTGELFF.